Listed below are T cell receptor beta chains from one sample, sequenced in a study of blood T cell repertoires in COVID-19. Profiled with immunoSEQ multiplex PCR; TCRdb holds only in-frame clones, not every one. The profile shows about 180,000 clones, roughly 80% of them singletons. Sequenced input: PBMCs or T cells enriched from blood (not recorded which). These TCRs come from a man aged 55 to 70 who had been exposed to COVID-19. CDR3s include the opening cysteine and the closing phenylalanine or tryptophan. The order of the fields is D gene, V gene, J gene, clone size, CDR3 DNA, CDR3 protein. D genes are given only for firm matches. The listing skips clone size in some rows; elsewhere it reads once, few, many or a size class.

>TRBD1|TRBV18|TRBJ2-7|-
TGTGCCAGCTCACCACTTGGACAGGGGGTTCCTCGAGAGCAGTACTTC
CASSPLGQGVPREQYF
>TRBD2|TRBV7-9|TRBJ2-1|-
TGTGCCAGCAGCCTACAAAGCCTAGCGGGCAATGAGCAGTTCTTC
CASSLQSLAGNEQFF
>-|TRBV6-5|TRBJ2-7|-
TGTGCCAGCAGTTTTGGGGTCGAGGGGCAGTACTTC
CASSFGVEGQYF
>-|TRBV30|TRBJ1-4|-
TGTGCCTGGAGGGACACATTGGCTAATGAAAAACTGTTTTTT
CAWRDTLANEKLFF
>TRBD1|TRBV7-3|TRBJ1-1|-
TGTGCCAGCAGCTTATGGGGGACAGGGAACACTGAAGCTTTCTTT
CASSLWGTGNTEAFF
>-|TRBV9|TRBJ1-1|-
TGTGCCAGCACCGCGACAGACCTCATGAACACTGAAGCTTTCTTT
CASTATDLMNTEAFF
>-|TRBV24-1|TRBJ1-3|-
TGTGCCCCCAGCCCCGGGGATCCGCAAGGAAACACCATATATTTT
CAPSPGDPQGNTIYF
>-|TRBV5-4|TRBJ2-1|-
TGTGCCAGCAGCCCAGGGGGCAGCGGGAAGATTCACAATGAGCAGTTCTTC
CASSPGGSGKIHNEQFF
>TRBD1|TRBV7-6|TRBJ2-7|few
TGTGCCAGCAGCTCAGGACAGGGATACGACGAGCAGTACTTC
CASSSGQGYDEQYF
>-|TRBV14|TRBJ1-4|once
TGTGCCAGCAGCCAGGGGACTACAGAAAAACTGTTTTTT
CASSQGTTEKLFF
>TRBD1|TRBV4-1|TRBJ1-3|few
TGCGCCAGCAGCCAAGAAGAGACAGGGGGCTCTGGAAACACCATATATTTT
CASSQEETGGSGNTIYF
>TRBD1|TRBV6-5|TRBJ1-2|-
TGTGCCAGCACTGGGACAGGGTTTTTGGGTGGCTACACCTTC
CASTGTGFLGGYTF
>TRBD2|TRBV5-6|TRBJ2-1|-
TGTGCCAGCAGCTCTCGGTCTAGCGGGAGGGCCGGTTCCTACAATGAGCAGTTCTTC
CASSSRSSGRAGSYNEQFF
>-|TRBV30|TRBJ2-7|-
TGTGCCGCCCAAAGCGGTTCTTACGAGCAGTACTTC
CAAQSGSYEQYF
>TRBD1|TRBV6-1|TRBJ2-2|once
TGTGCCAGCAGTGAAGCCCCAGGGGGCACCGGGGAGCTGTTTTTT
CASSEAPGGTGELFF
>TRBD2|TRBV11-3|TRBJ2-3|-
TGTGCCAGCAGCCTCGGCCGGGGACTATCGACAGATACGCAGTATTTT
CASSLGRGLSTDTQYF
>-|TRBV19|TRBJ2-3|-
TGTGCCAGTAGTACCGGGAGATCCGATACGCAGTATTTT
CASSTGRSDTQYF
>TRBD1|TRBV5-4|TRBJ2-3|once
TGTGCCAGCAGCCCAAGACAGGGTACCGATACGCAGTATTTT
CASSPRQGTDTQYF
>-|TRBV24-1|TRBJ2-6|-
TGTGCCACCAGTGACATCTCTGGGGCCAACGTCCTGACTTTC
CATSDISGANVLTF
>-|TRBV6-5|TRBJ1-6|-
TGTGCCAGCGCCAGCCGAGGAGAATCACCCCTCCACTTT
CASASRGESPLHF
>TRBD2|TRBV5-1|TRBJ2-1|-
TGCGCCAGCAGCTTGCGTCAACTAGCGGGAGGGAACAATGAGCAGTTCTTC
CASSLRQLAGGNNEQFF
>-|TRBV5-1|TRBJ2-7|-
TGCGCCAGCAGCTTACAGGGAGAATACGAGCAGTACTTC
CASSLQGEYEQYF
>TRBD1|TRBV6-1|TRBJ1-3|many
TGTGCCAGCAGTGAGACGACAGGGAACACCATATATTTT
CASSETTGNTIYF
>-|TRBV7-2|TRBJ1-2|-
TGTGCCAGCAGCTCCCGCCCCGACAGCAACTATGGCTACACCTTC
CASSSRPDSNYGYTF
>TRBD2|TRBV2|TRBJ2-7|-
TGTGCCAGCAGCCTCGAGGCTAGCGGGAGAGGCGAGCAGTACTTC
CASSLEASGRGEQYF
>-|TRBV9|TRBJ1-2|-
TGTGCCAGCAGCGTAGATGGCTCAGTTAACTATGGCTACACCTTC
CASSVDGSVNYGYTF
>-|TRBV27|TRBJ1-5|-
TGTGCCAGCAGTTTTACGGGGATTAGCAATCAGCCCCAGCATTTT
CASSFTGISNQPQHF